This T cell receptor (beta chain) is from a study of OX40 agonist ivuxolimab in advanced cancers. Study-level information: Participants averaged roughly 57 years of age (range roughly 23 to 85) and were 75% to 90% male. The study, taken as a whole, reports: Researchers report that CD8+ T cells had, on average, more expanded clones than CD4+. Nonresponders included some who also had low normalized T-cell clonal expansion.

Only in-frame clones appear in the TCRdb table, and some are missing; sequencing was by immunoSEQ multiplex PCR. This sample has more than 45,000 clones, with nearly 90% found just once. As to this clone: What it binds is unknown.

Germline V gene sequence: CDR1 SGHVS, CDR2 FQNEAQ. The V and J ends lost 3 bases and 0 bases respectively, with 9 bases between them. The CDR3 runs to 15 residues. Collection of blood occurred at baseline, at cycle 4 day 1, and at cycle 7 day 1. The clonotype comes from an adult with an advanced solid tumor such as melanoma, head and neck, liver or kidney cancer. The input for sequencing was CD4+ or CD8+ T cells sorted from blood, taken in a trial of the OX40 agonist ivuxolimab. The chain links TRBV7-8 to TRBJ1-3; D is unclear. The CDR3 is CASSFFRDSGNTIYF. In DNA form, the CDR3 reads TGTGCCAGCAGCTTTTTTAGGGACTCTGGAAACACCATATATTTT.